The 16 T cell receptor beta chains given below trace back to one sample, sequenced in a study of shared T cell receptors in the human thymus. Sequenced by immunoSEQ multiplex PCR; TCRdb stores in-frame clones only, minus some. The table records just under 550,000 clones, around three quarters of them present only once. A further study also used this sample, focusing on human thymus T cells.

Sequenced material: thymocytes. These receptors were obtained from a boy younger than two with a congenital heart defect.

This clone was detected only a few times. The V and J genes are TRBV18 and TRBJ1-1, with TRBD1 matching over 8 bases. The CDR3 covers 13 residues. V lost 3 bases to trimming and J lost 8 bases; unmatched junction nucleotides: 5. Germline V gives CDR1 KGHSH, CDR2 LQKENI. CDR3 amino acids: CASSPRDRLEAFF. In DNA, the CDR3 is TGTGCCAGCTCACCCCGGGACAGGCTCGAAGCTTTCTTT.

This chain joins TRBV29-1 and TRBJ2-7, with TRBD2 matching 15 bases. CDR1 and CDR2 from the germline V gene are SQVTM and ANQGSEA. Germline trimming cut 4 bases from V and 2 bases from J; bases unmatched to any gene: 24. The CDR3 has 22 residues. The CDR3 region is CSVAAGRREPGLAGGRAYEQYF. CDR3 nucleotide sequence: TGCAGCGTTGCCGCCGGGCGACGTGAGCCGGGACTAGCGGGAGGCCGAGCCTACGAGCAGTACTTC.

The chain uses TRBV5-1 and TRBJ2-5; no reliable D call. This CDR3 comprises 14 residues. Trimming removed 0 bases from V and 1 base from J, with 7 bases in between. Germline V gene lookup returns CDR1 SGHRS and CDR2 YFSETQ. The CDR3 loop is CASSLGQRQETQYF. DNA for the CDR3: TGCGCCAGCAGCTTGGGGCAACGCCAAGAGACCCAGTACTTC.

The CDR3 sequence is CASSRTGNTEAFF. CDR3 in DNA: TGTGCCAGCAGCCGGACAGGGAACACTGAAGCTTTCTTT. V is TRBV27 and J is TRBJ1-1, with 7 bases matching TRBD1. The CDR3 length is 13 residues. J lost 1 base, V lost 6 bases, and 2 bases had no gene match. Germline-derived CDR1 and CDR2 are MNHEY and SMNVEV (reference sequence).

This chain links TRBV6-6 with TRBJ1-5; TRBD1 aligns across 7 bases. After removal of 2 bases from V and 10 bases from J, the junction contained 14 bases not matched to a gene. This CDR3 has 16 amino acids. In germline, CDR1 is MNHNY, CDR2 SVGAGI (reference sequence). CDR3 protein: CASSYHPDRDPGPQHF. The CDR3 DNA is TGTGCCAGCAGTTACCATCCAGACAGGGACCCTGGCCCCCAGCATTTT.

CDR3 in DNA: TGTGCCAGCAGTTTGGGACACCCCTCTGGAAACACCATATATTTT. This gives the protein CASSLGHPSGNTIYF. J is TRBJ1-3 and V is TRBV6-5, with a tentative D call TRBD1 (6 bases). The CDR3 is 15 amino acids. The V end was cut by 4 bases, the J end by 0 bases, with 10 bases between. Germline V gives CDR1 MNHEY, CDR2 SVGAGI.

The J gene is TRBJ2-1, the V gene TRBV19; 9 bases map to TRBD1. The V segment lost 3 bases and the J segment 4 bases; nucleotides outside the gene matches: 19. CDR1 is LNHDA and CDR2 is SQIVND in the germline V gene (reference sequence). The CDR3 has 20 amino acids. The DNA of the CDR3 is TGTGCCAGTAGTATTGTAACAGGGGGCGCAGCGGGTTACGCATACAATGAGCAGTTCTTC. Protein product: CASSIVTGGAAGYAYNEQFF.

The chain has TRBV30 and TRBJ1-2; D is perhaps TRBD1 (5 bases). Germline CDR1 and CDR2: GTSNPN and SVGIG (reference sequence). The CDR3 totals 14 residues. V shed 7 bases and J shed 5 bases, with 20 bases lying between them. CDR3 sequence (DNA): TGTGCCTCGATAGTTCGGGGGGGAGGTTATGGCTACACCTTC. This encodes CASIVRGGGYGYTF.

The genes are TRBV18 and TRBJ1-1; D call uncertain. The V end lost 4 bases, the J end lost 5 bases, and 17 bases lay between the germline ends. CDR1 KGHSH and CDR2 LQKENI come from the germline V gene. The CDR3 loop spans 15 amino acids. CDR3 region: CASSRFAGGWTEAFF. The CDR3 coding sequence is TGTGCCAGCTCACGTTTCGCGGGAGGTTGGACTGAAGCTTTCTTT.

The rearrangement joins TRBV5-6 to TRBJ2-5, with TRBD2 identical over 11 bases. The germline V gene has CDR1 SGHDT and CDR2 YYEEEE. The CDR3 sequence is 16 residues long. V was pared by 0 bases and J by 5 bases, with 6 bases of the junction left unmatched. CDR3 in amino acids: CASSLGLAGGRETQYF. CDR3 nucleotides: TGTGCCAGCAGCTTGGGCCTAGCGGGAGGAAGGGAGACCCAGTACTTC.

This chain's CDR3 is CASSPSISGRAYEQYF. CDR3 nucleotides: TGCGCCAGCAGCCCATCGATTAGCGGGAGAGCGTACGAGCAGTACTTC. The gene calls are TRBV4-3 and TRBJ2-7; TRBD2 agrees at 9 bases. Looked up from germline, CDR1 is LGHNA and CDR2 is YSLEER. This CDR3 contains 16 residues. The trim removed 4 bases at V and 4 bases at J, leaving 11 bases unmatched.

About this clone itself: In the same sample, other DNA sequences code for this CDR3. V gene TRBV28 combines with J gene TRBJ1-2; TRBD1 matches at 8 bases. This CDR3 spans 15 amino acids. Germline V gene data show CDR1 as MDHEN and CDR2 as SYDVKM. The ends lost 5 bases at V and 8 bases at J; junction bases unmatched: 13. CDR3 nucleotides: TGTGCCAGCAGTACCCCCCCAGACAGGGGCTCAGGCTACACCTTC. Translated: CASSTPPDRGSGYTF.

This rearrangement joins TRBV7-2 to TRBJ2-1, with 7 bases fitting TRBD2. The V gene's germline CDR1 is SGHTA and CDR2 FQGNSA. This CDR3 region has 18 residues. V lost 4 bases to trimming and J lost 10 bases; unmatched junction nucleotides: 22. The CDR3, as DNA: TGTGCCAGCAGCTCCCGTTCTGATGGGGAAGCGGGGCTCGGGGAGCAGTTCTTC. This gives the protein CASSSRSDGEAGLGEQFF. The whole variable domain, filled in from reference TRBV7-2 and TRBJ2-1, reads GAGVSQSPSNKVTEKGKDVELRCDPISGHTALYWYRQSLGQGLEFLIYFQGNSAPDKSGLPSDRFSAERTGGSVSTLTIQRTQQEDSAVYLCASSSRSDGEAGLGEQFFGPGTRLTVL.

V is TRBV4-3 and J is TRBJ2-7; 9 bases map to TRBD2. The CDR3 has 18 amino acids. Germline loops: CDR1 LGHNA, CDR2 YSLEER. The junction had 14 bases not matched to a gene; V was cut back by 0 bases and J by 5 bases. CDR3 residues: CASSQDGVIPGLANEQYF. The DNA for the CDR3 is TGCGCCAGCAGCCAAGATGGGGTGATACCGGGACTAGCTAACGAGCAGTACTTC.

The table lists this clone with a count of one. CDR3 region: CASSSGRERTDTQYF. The CDR3 nucleotides are TGTGCCAGCAGCTCCGGGCGGGAGCGCACAGATACGCAGTATTTT. The rearrangement links TRBV7-6 to TRBJ2-3, with 7 bases matching TRBD2. Germline CDR1 is SGHVS and CDR2 is FNYEAQ. CDR3 length: 15 residues. V trimming: 4 bases; J trimming: 1 base; junction bases outside the gene matches: 5.

This sequence joins TRBV5-4 and TRBJ2-7; 10 bases align to TRBD1. CDR1 and CDR2 (germline): SGHNT, YYREEE (reference sequence). The trim removed 4 bases at V and 2 bases at J, leaving 6 bases unmatched. This CDR3 has 15 residues. The CDR3 region is CASSPGGQGTYEQYF. CDR3 sequence (DNA): TGTGCCAGCAGCCCTGGGGGACAGGGGACCTACGAGCAGTACTTC.